This is a list of T cell receptor beta chains from one sample in a study of cytomegalovirus exposure and HLA in healthy donors. Clones were sequenced by immunoSEQ multiplex PCR, and TCRdb holds only the in-frame ones, with some missing. The table lists about 130,000 clones, around three quarters of them singletons, with under 5% in the top ten. The sequencing sample was made of PBMCs. Receptors originate from a male donor in good health and CMV-seropositive. The CDR3 runs from the conserved cysteine through the conserved F or W. D genes are given only for firm matches. Not all rows give a size; the values are once, few, many and, for expanded clones, a class.

v_call	clone_size	d_call	j_call	cdr3_nt	cdr3_aa
TRBV11-2	few	TRBD1	TRBJ2-3	TGTGCCAGCAGCCTACAGGGGTTAGCTTCCACAGATACGCAGTATTTT	CASSLQGLASTDTQYF
TRBV5-8	few	TRBD2	TRBJ2-1	TGTGCCAGCAGCTTTCGAAGGGCTAGCGGGAAGTACAATGAGCAGTTCTTC	CASSFRRASGKYNEQFF
TRBV10-3	NA	TRBD1	TRBJ1-4	TGTGCCATCAGCCCCGGGACAGGGGAGGAAAAACTGTTTTTT	CAISPGTGEEKLFF
TRBV19	NA	TRBD1	TRBJ1-2	TGTGCCAGTAGTAAGCCTCGGCAGGGGGTATACGGCTACACCTTC	CASSKPRQGVYGYTF
TRBV5-6	few	NA	TRBJ2-6	TGTGCCAGCAGCTTGGACAGGGTGGTGACTGGGGCCAACGGCCTGACTTTC	CASSLDRVVTGANGLTF
TRBV16	NA	TRBD1	TRBJ1-1	TGTGCCAGCACCGGGACAGTTCCTAACACTGAAGCTTTCTTT	CASTGTVPNTEAFF
TRBV6-5	NA	NA	TRBJ1-5	TGTGCCAGCAGTTGGTCAGGGAATCAGCCCCAGCATTTT	CASSWSGNQPQHF
TRBV7-9	NA	NA	TRBJ2-2	TGTGCCAGCAGCTTGTTAGGGGGGAACACCGGGGAGCTGTTTTTT	CASSLLGGNTGELFF
TRBV6-5	NA	NA	TRBJ2-5	TGTGCCAGCAGTCAGACTTTTATGCAAGAGACCCAGTACTTC	CASSQTFMQETQYF
TRBV28	NA	NA	TRBJ2-1	TGTGCCAGCAGTAACCTTGACAGGTACAATGAGCAGTTCTTC	CASSNLDRYNEQFF
TRBV5-1	NA	NA	TRBJ2-1	TGCGCCAGCAGCAGGGACGCGTTCTCCGGGACTCAAAATGAGCAGTTCTTC	CASSRDAFSGTQNEQFF
TRBV13	NA	NA	TRBJ2-5	TGTGCCAGCAGCTTAAGGAGCCCGGGTCAAGAGACCCAGTACTTC	CASSLRSPGQETQYF
TRBV27	NA	NA	TRBJ2-7	TGTGCCAGCAGTGCCTCGACAGATACCTACGAGCAGTACTTC	CASSASTDTYEQYF
TRBV6-1	NA	TRBD1	TRBJ2-7	TGTGCCAGCAGCACTCGACAGGGGGCGCGGGAGCAGTACTTC	CASSTRQGAREQYF
TRBV28	once	TRBD2	TRBJ2-3	TGTGCCAGCAGACTAGCGGGAGGCGGGGCAGATACGCAGTATTTT	CASRLAGGGADTQYF
TRBV11-3	NA	NA	TRBJ2-5	TGTGCCAGCAGCGGGGACACCGAGACCCAGTACTTC	CASSGDTETQYF
TRBV7-9	NA	TRBD1	TRBJ2-7	TGTGCCAGCAGCCGTGACCGAAGACCACAGGGGGAGCAGTACTTC	CASSRDRRPQGEQYF
TRBV5-4	NA	NA	TRBJ2-3	TGTGCCAGCAGCTCGCCTAGAGGAGATACGCAGTATTTT	CASSSPRGDTQYF
TRBV5-8	few	NA	TRBJ1-4	TGTGCCAGCAGCTTGGTGGGCAGCCTTAATGAAAAACTGTTTTTT	CASSLVGSLNEKLFF
TRBV28	NA	TRBD1	TRBJ1-3	TGTGCCAGCAGTTTATCCGGGACAGGGTTACAGAACACCATATATTTT	CASSLSGTGLQNTIYF
TRBV27	NA	NA	TRBJ1-5	TGTGCCAGCAGTCGTACCACAGGGAACAATCAGCCCCAGCATTTT	CASSRTTGNNQPQHF
TRBV14	NA	TRBD2	TRBJ2-1	TGTGCCAGCAGCCCGTGGGGCGGGAGGGTTGGTGAGCAGTTCTTC	CASSPWGGRVGEQFF
TRBV11-2	NA	NA	TRBJ2-4	TGTGCCAGCAGCTTATCAAACAGTCAGTACTTC	CASSLSNSQYF
TRBV6-1	NA	TRBD1	TRBJ1-2	TGTGCCAGCAGTGTGGACAGGGCGTTGGGCTACACCTTC	CASSVDRALGYTF
TRBV5-1	NA	TRBD1	TRBJ2-7	TGCGCCAGCAGCTCGCGGGGACAGGGGGCAAATAACGAGCAGTACTTC	CASSSRGQGANNEQYF
TRBV7-9	NA	TRBD1	TRBJ1-5	TGTGCCAGCAGCGTGAGCACAGGGGTTGGTCAGCCCCAGCATTTT	CASSVSTGVGQPQHF
TRBV29-1	NA	TRBD2	TRBJ2-3	TGCAGCGCTACCCCATTCCGGACTAGCGGTCCGAGACTCACAGATACGCAGTATTTT	CSATPFRTSGPRLTDTQYF
TRBV7-7	once	TRBD1	TRBJ2-1	TGTGCCAGCAGCTTAGAGGGGGCCGGAAACAATGAGCAGTTCTTC	CASSLEGAGNNEQFF
TRBV10-2	NA	TRBD2	TRBJ2-7	TGCGCCAGCAGGACGGGAGGGCCCTACGAGCAGTACTTC	CASRTGGPYEQYF
TRBV7-3	NA	NA	TRBJ1-2	TGTGCCAGCAGCTCCGATCCGGGACAAGGTGGCTACACCTTC	CASSSDPGQGGYTF
TRBV21-1	few	NA	TRBJ1-6	TGTGCCAGCAGCACAAAGGACAGGGTGGGTTCACCCCTCCACTTT	CASSTKDRVGSPLHF
TRBV5-4	few	TRBD1	TRBJ2-7	TGTGCCAGCAGCCTAAAGGACAGGACAGCCTACGAGCAGTACTTC	CASSLKDRTAYEQYF
TRBV7-9	once	NA	TRBJ2-5	TGTTCCAGCAGCTTAGTGTGGCAGGGCAGAGAGACCCAGTACTTC	CSSSLVWQGRETQYF
TRBV19	NA	NA	TRBJ1-1	TGTGCCAGTAGTCTCCAGGGAACTGAAGCTTTCTTT	CASSLQGTEAFF
TRBV7-3	NA	NA	TRBJ2-1	TGTGCCAGCAGCGTAAGATGGGGAGATGAGCAGTTCTTC	CASSVRWGDEQFF
TRBV30	NA	NA	TRBJ2-2	TGTGCCTGGATCTCGGGAAACACCGGGGAGCTGTTTTTT	CAWISGNTGELFF
TRBV28	NA	NA	TRBJ1-2	TGTGCCAGCAGTCACGACAGCATCTATGGCTACACCTTC	CASSHDSIYGYTF
TRBV4-1	NA	TRBD1	TRBJ2-7	TGCGCCAGCAGCCTTAGGTTACAGGGGGATTACGAGCAGTACTTC	CASSLRLQGDYEQYF
TRBV19	NA	NA	TRBJ1-4	TGTGCCAGTAGTACGCAGGGCGTTAATGAAAAACTGTTTTTT	CASSTQGVNEKLFF
TRBV2	NA	NA	TRBJ1-5	TGTGCCAGCACCCTATCAGGGGTAGGTCAGCCCCAGCATTTT	CASTLSGVGQPQHF
TRBV19	NA	TRBD2	TRBJ2-7	TGTGCCAGTAGTATAACGAGCGGGAGTGACTACGAGCAGTACTTC	CASSITSGSDYEQYF
TRBV4-2	NA	NA	TRBJ1-4	TGTGCCAGCAGCCAAGGGGGGCAGGGTAATGAAAAACTGTTTTTT	CASSQGGQGNEKLFF
TRBV6-1	NA	NA	TRBJ1-2	TGTGCCAGCAGTGAACATCAGACAGTGGCAGGCTATGGCTACACCTTC	CASSEHQTVAGYGYTF
TRBV27	NA	NA	TRBJ2-2	TGTGCCAGCAGTCCCTTTTTGGCCACGGAGCTGTTTTTT	CASSPFLATELFF
TRBV6-5	NA	TRBD1	TRBJ1-1	TGTGCCAGCACCCTAGGAGGGACAGGGGGAGCTTTCTTT	CASTLGGTGGAFF
TRBV15	NA	TRBD2	TRBJ2-5	TGTGCCACCAGCAGCCCCGGACTAGCGGGGCAAGAGACCCAGTACTTC	CATSSPGLAGQETQYF
TRBV28	once	TRBD1	TRBJ1-1	TGTGCCAGCAGGGGGGGACAGCAGTCTGGAGCTTTCTTT	CASRGGQQSGAFF